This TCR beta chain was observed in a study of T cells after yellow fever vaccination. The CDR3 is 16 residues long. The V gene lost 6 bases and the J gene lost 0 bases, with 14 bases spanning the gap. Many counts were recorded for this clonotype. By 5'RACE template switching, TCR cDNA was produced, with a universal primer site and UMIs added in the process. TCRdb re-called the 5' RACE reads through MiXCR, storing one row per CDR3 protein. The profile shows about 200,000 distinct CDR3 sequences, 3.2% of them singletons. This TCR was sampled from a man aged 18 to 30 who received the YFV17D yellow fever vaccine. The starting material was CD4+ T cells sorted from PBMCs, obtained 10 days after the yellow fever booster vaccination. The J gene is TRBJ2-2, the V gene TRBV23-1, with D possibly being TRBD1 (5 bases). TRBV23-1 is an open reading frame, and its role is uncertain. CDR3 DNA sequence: TGCGCCAGCAGACCGCCGACAGAAACGAACACCGGGGAGCTGTTTTTT. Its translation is CASRPPTETNTGELFF.